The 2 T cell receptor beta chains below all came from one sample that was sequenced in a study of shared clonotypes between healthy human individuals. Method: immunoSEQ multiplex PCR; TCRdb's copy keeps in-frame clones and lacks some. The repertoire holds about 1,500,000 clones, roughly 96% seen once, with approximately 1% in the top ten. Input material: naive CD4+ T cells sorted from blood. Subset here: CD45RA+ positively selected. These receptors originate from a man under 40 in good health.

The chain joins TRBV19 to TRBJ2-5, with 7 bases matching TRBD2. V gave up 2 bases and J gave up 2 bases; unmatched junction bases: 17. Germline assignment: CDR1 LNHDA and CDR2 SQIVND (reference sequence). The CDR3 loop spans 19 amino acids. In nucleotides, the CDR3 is TGTGCCAGTAGTATACCAGTCGAATGGTCTAGCGGAAATCAAGAGACCCAGTACTTC. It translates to CASSIPVEWSSGNQETQYF. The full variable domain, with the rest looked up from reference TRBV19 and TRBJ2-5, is DGGITQSPKYLFRKEGQNVTLSCEQNLNHDAMYWYRQDPGQGLRLIYYSQIVNDFQKGDIAEGYSVSREKKESFPLTVTSAQKNPTAFYLCASSIPVEWSSGNQETQYFGPGTRLLVL.

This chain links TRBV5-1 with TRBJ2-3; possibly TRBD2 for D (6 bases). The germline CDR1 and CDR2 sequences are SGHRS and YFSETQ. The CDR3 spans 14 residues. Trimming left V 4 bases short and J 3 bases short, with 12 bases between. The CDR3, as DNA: TGCGCCAGCAGCGGGGGAGGTTGGACAGATACGCAGTATTTT. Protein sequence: CASSGGGWTDTQYF. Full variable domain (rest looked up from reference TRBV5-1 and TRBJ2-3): KAGVTQTPRYLIKTRGQQVTLSCSPISGHRSVSWYQQTPGQGLQFLFEYFSETQRNKGNFPGRFSGRQFSNSRSEMNVSTLELGDSALYLCASSGGGWTDTQYFGPGTRLTVL.